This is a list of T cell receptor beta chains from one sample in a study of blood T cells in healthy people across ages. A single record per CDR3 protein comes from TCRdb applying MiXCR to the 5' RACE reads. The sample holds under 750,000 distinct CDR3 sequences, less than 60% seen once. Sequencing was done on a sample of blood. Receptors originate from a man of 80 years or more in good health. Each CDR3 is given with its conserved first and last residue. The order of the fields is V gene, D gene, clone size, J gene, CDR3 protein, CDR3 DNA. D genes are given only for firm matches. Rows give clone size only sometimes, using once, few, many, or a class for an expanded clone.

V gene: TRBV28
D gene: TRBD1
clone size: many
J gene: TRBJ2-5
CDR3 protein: CASSLWTGEETQYF
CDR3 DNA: TGTGCCAGCAGTTTATGGACAGGGGAAGAGACCCAGTACTTC

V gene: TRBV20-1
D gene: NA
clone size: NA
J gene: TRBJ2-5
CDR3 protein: CSARDKRVSQETQYF
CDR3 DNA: TGCAGTGCTAGAGATAAACGGGTCAGCCAAGAGACCCAGTACTTC

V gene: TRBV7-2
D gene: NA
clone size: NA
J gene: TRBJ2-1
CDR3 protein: CASSLAGESYVQFF
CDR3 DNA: TGTGCCAGCAGCTTAGCGGGAGAGAGTTATGTGCAGTTCTTC

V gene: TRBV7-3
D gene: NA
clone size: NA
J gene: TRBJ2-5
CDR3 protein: CASSLGGGVSYNEQYF
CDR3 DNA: TGTGCCAGCAGCTTAGGTGGCGGAGTCTCCTACAATGAGCAGTACTTC

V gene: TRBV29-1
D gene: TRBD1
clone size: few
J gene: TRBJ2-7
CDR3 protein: CSVDGDRGIDEQYF
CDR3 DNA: TGCAGCGTTGACGGGGACAGGGGAATAGACGAGCAGTACTTC

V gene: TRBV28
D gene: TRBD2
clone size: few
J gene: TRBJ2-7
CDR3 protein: CASSFHSGRAYEQYF
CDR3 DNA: TGTGCCAGCAGTTTCCATAGCGGGAGGGCCTACGAGCAGTACTTC

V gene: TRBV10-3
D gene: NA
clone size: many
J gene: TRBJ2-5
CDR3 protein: CAISGTEETQYF
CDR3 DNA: TGTGCCATCAGTGGGACAGAGGAGACCCAGTACTTC

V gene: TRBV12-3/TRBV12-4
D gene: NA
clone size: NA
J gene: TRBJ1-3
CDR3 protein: CASRPQVTGNTIYF
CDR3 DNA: TGTGCCAGCAGACCCCAGGTTACTGGAAACACCATATATTTT

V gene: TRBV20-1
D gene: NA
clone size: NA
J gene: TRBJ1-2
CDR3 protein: CSARTGMRYGYTF
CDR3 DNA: TGCAGTGCTAGAACAGGGATGCGCTATGGCTACACCTTC

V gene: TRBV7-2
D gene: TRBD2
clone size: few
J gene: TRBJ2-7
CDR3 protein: CASSLSNRLAGGSYEQYF
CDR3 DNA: TGTGCCAGCAGCTTATCCAACAGGCTAGCGGGGGGATCCTACGAGCAGTACTTC

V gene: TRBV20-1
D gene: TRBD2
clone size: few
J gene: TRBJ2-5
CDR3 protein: CSALASRGLAMETQYF
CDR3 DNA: TGCAGTGCCCTCGCCTCCCGGGGACTAGCGATGGAGACCCAGTACTTC

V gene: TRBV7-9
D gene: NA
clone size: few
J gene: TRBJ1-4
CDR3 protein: CASSSRDGSNEKLFF
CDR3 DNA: TGTGCCAGCAGCAGTCGGGACGGATCTAATGAAAAACTGTTTTTT

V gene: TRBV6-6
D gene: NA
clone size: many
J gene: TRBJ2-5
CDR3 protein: CASSSSWEETQYF
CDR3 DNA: TGTGCCAGCAGCTCCAGCTGGGAAGAGACCCAGTACTTC

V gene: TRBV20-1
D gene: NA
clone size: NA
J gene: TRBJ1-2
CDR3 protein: CSARLGYGYIF
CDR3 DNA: TGCAGTGCTAGATTGGGGTATGGCTACATCTTC

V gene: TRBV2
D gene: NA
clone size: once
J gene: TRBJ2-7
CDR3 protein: CASGDVDARGEQYF
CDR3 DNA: TGTGCCAGCGGAGACGTGGACGCGAGGGGCGAGCAGTACTTC

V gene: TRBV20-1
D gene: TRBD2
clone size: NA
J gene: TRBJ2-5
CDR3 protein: CSARRLRDYPQETQYF
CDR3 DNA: TGCAGTGCTAGACGCCTCCGGGACTATCCCCAAGAGACCCAGTACTTC

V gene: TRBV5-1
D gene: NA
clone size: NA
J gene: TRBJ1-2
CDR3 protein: CASSLGQFNYGYTF
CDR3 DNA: TGCGCCAGCAGCTTGGGGCAGTTTAACTATGGCTACACCTTC

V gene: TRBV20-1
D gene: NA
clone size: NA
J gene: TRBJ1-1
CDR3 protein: CSARSTAYTEAFF
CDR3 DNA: TGCAGTGCCCGTTCGACAGCGTACACTGAAGCTTTCTTT

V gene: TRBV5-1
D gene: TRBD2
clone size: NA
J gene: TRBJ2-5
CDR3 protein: CASSLSKGLATNEQYF
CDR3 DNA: TGCGCCAGCAGCCTATCAAAGGGACTAGCAACGAATGAGCAGTACTTC

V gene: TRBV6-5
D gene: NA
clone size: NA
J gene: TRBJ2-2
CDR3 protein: CASSYGTRRSTGELFF
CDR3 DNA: TGTGCCAGCAGTTACGGAACTAGACGAAGCACCGGGGAGCTGTTTTTT

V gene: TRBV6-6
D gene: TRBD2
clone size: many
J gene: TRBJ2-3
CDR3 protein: CASSPLSGGGTDTQYF
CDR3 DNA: TGTGCCAGCAGTCCCCTTAGCGGGGGGGGCACAGATACGCAGTATTTT

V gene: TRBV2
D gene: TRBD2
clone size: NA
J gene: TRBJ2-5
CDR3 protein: CASSAAGAETQYF
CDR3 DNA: TGTGCCAGCAGTGCAGCGGGAGCAGAGACCCAGTACTTC

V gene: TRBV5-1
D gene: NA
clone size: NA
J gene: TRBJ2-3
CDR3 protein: CASSLGGTRTNTQYF
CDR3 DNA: TGCGCCAGCAGCTTGGGGGGCACCCGCACGAATACGCAGTATTTT

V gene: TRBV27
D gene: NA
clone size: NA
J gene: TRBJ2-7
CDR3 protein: CASSLSDGDEQYF
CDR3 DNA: TGTGCCAGCAGTTTATCGGACGGGGACGAGCAGTACTTC

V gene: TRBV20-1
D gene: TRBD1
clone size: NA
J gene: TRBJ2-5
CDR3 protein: CSATPGQNFQETQYF
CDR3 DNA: TGCAGTGCTACTCCGGGACAGAATTTCCAAGAGACCCAGTACTTC

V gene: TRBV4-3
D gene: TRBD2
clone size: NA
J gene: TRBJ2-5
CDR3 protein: CASSQSSGVHNEQYF
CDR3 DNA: TGCGCCAGCAGCCAGTCTAGCGGGGTCCACAATGAGCAGTACTTC

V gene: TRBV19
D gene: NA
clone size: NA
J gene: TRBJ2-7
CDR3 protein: CASSFGARELYEQYF
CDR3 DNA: TGTGCCAGTAGTTTCGGGGCCAGGGAATTGTACGAGCAGTACTTC